The clone carrying this TCR beta chain was seen only a few times. TCRdb's copy holds only in-frame clones and misses some; the assay was immunoSEQ multiplex PCR. The sample contains roughly 130,000 clones, around 85% of which appear only once. The sample originates from a study of T cell responses to AZD1222 COVID-19 vaccine. The V end lost 5 bases, the J end lost 10 bases, and 17 bases lay between the germline ends. Germline assignment: CDR1 LNHDA and CDR2 SQIVND (reference sequence). The CDR3 is 14 residues long. The genes are TRBV19 and TRBJ1-4, with D possibly being TRBD1 (6 bases). This receptor was identified in an adult in good health. Sequencing was performed on peripheral blood, taken on day 0 of AZD1222 vaccination. The CDR3 here is CASSSPGGEGKLFF. The CDR3 DNA reads as TGTGCCAGTAGTTCACCCGGGGGCGAGGGAAAACTGTTTTTT.